A selection of T cell receptor beta chains follows, all from one sample in a study of blood T cell repertoires in COVID-19. Data came from immunoSEQ multiplex PCR; TCRdb stores just in-frame clones and leaves some out. The sample lists approximately 230,000 clones, roughly 89% occurring once. Sequencing input: peripheral blood. All receptors come from a man aged 25 to 40 who had recovered from COVID-19. Each CDR3 is given with its conserved first and last residue. The order of the fields is D gene, J gene, clone size, V gene, CDR3 protein, CDR3 DNA. D genes are given only for firm matches. Only some rows state a clone size, as once, few, many or a class for expanded clones.

d_gene: TRBD1
j_gene: TRBJ1-5
abundance: -
v_gene: TRBV3-1/TRBV3-2
CDR3aa: CANRGRDRGAKNQPQHF
CDR3nt: TGTGCTAACAGAGGGCGGGACAGGGGGGCCAAGAATCAGCCCCAGCATTTT

d_gene: -
j_gene: TRBJ1-1
abundance: once
v_gene: TRBV2
CDR3aa: CASSDVGIGYTEAFF
CDR3nt: TGTGCCAGCAGTGACGTAGGCATCGGGTACACTGAAGCTTTCTTT

d_gene: -
j_gene: TRBJ1-3
abundance: -
v_gene: TRBV29-1
CDR3aa: CSVESVRSGNTIYF
CDR3nt: TGCAGCGTTGAATCAGTCCGCTCTGGAAACACCATATATTTT

d_gene: TRBD1
j_gene: TRBJ2-1
abundance: -
v_gene: TRBV6-5
CDR3aa: CASRQGSDNEQFF
CDR3nt: TGTGCCAGCAGACAGGGGTCAGACAATGAGCAGTTCTTC

d_gene: TRBD1
j_gene: TRBJ1-5
abundance: -
v_gene: TRBV7-2
CDR3aa: CASTWDRVQPQHF
CDR3nt: TGTGCCAGCACCTGGGACAGGGTTCAGCCCCAGCATTTT

d_gene: TRBD2
j_gene: TRBJ2-7
abundance: -
v_gene: TRBV6-2/TRBV6-3
CDR3aa: CASSYSILAGDYEQYF
CDR3nt: TGTGCCAGCAGTTACTCGATCCTAGCGGGGGATTACGAGCAGTACTTC

d_gene: -
j_gene: TRBJ2-5
abundance: few
v_gene: TRBV5-1
CDR3aa: CASSLEAPAETQYF
CDR3nt: TGCGCCAGCAGCTTGGAAGCCCCAGCGGAGACCCAGTACTTC

d_gene: -
j_gene: TRBJ2-4
abundance: -
v_gene: TRBV10-3
CDR3aa: CAISESNSAKNIQYF
CDR3nt: TGTGCCATCAGTGAGTCGAACAGTGCCAAAAACATTCAGTACTTC

d_gene: TRBD1
j_gene: TRBJ2-5
abundance: -
v_gene: TRBV2
CDR3aa: CASTAGTGDPGTQYF
CDR3nt: TGTGCCAGCACGGCGGGGACAGGGGATCCGGGGACCCAGTACTTC

d_gene: -
j_gene: TRBJ1-3
abundance: -
v_gene: TRBV6-5
CDR3aa: CASSSGYPPGNTIYF
CDR3nt: TGTGCCAGCAGTTCGGGGTACCCACCTGGAAACACCATATATTTT

d_gene: -
j_gene: TRBJ1-2
abundance: -
v_gene: TRBV19
CDR3aa: CASSPFVGGVYYGYTF
CDR3nt: TGTGCCAGTAGTCCCTTCGTCGGAGGAGTTTACTATGGCTACACCTTC

d_gene: -
j_gene: TRBJ1-1
abundance: -
v_gene: TRBV11-2
CDR3aa: CASSLGRGFGGYTEAFF
CDR3nt: TGTGCCAGCAGCTTAGGGAGGGGTTTTGGAGGGTACACTGAAGCTTTCTTT

d_gene: -
j_gene: TRBJ1-1
abundance: -
v_gene: TRBV5-4
CDR3aa: CASSSYDRQSLKAFF
CDR3nt: TGTGCCAGCAGCTCGTATGATAGACAGTCCCTGAAAGCTTTCTTT

d_gene: -
j_gene: TRBJ2-3
abundance: -
v_gene: TRBV6-1
CDR3aa: CASSEETGNTQYF
CDR3nt: TGTGCCAGCAGTGAAGAAACAGGGAACACGCAGTATTTT

d_gene: -
j_gene: TRBJ2-2
abundance: -
v_gene: TRBV5-1
CDR3aa: CASSPEGVRNTGELFF
CDR3nt: TGCGCCAGCAGCCCGGAAGGGGTCCGGAACACCGGGGAGCTGTTTTTT

d_gene: TRBD1
j_gene: TRBJ2-7
abundance: -
v_gene: TRBV5-8
CDR3aa: CASSLGGTGYEQYF
CDR3nt: TGTGCCAGCAGCTTGGGAGGGACAGGGTACGAGCAGTACTTC

d_gene: TRBD1
j_gene: TRBJ2-5
abundance: -
v_gene: TRBV13
CDR3aa: CASSSKDREETQYF
CDR3nt: TGTGCCAGCAGCTCCAAAGACAGGGAAGAGACCCAGTACTTC

d_gene: -
j_gene: TRBJ2-1
abundance: -
v_gene: TRBV5-6
CDR3aa: CASSLAGWTVYNEQFF
CDR3nt: TGTGCCAGCAGCTTGGCCGGGTGGACAGTCTACAATGAGCAGTTCTTC

d_gene: TRBD1
j_gene: TRBJ2-7
abundance: -
v_gene: TRBV6-6
CDR3aa: CATTGTGNSYEQYF
CDR3nt: TGTGCCACTACAGGGACAGGGAACTCCTACGAGCAGTACTTC

d_gene: TRBD1
j_gene: TRBJ2-7
abundance: once
v_gene: TRBV4-2
CDR3aa: CASSQDPGPAWDRSYEQYF
CDR3nt: TGTGCCAGCAGCCAAGACCCGGGACCCGCCTGGGACAGGAGCTACGAGCAGTACTTC

d_gene: -
j_gene: TRBJ1-1
abundance: -
v_gene: TRBV5-1
CDR3aa: CASSLQGNTEAFF
CDR3nt: TGCGCCAGCAGCTTACAGGGTAACACTGAAGCTTTCTTT

d_gene: -
j_gene: TRBJ1-3
abundance: -
v_gene: TRBV18
CDR3aa: CASSPGRGTGNTIYF
CDR3nt: TGTGCCAGCTCACCGGGTCGGGGAACTGGAAACACCATATATTTT

d_gene: TRBD2
j_gene: TRBJ2-3
abundance: once
v_gene: TRBV4-2
CDR3aa: CATTTLAGGTDTQYF
CDR3nt: TGTGCCACCACCACTTTAGCGGGGGGCACAGATACGCAGTATTTT

d_gene: -
j_gene: TRBJ1-2
abundance: -
v_gene: TRBV29-1
CDR3aa: CSVQTGGLKSKYGYTF
CDR3nt: TGCAGCGTCCAAACTGGGGGCCTCAAGTCAAAATATGGCTACACCTTC

d_gene: TRBD2
j_gene: TRBJ2-7
abundance: -
v_gene: TRBV10-3
CDR3aa: CATATSGARQLYEQYF
CDR3nt: TGTGCCACCGCGACTAGCGGGGCCCGCCAGCTTTACGAGCAGTACTTC

d_gene: TRBD1
j_gene: TRBJ2-2
abundance: -
v_gene: TRBV5-1
CDR3aa: CASSFGDRDTGELFF
CDR3nt: TGCGCCAGCAGCTTCGGAGACAGGGACACCGGGGAGCTGTTTTTT

d_gene: -
j_gene: TRBJ2-5
abundance: -
v_gene: TRBV7-2
CDR3aa: CASSSEAGYLETQYF
CDR3nt: TGTGCCAGCAGCTCTGAGGCGGGGTATCTAGAGACCCAGTACTTC

d_gene: TRBD1
j_gene: TRBJ1-5
abundance: -
v_gene: TRBV7-9
CDR3aa: CASSLQGESQPQHF
CDR3nt: TGTGCCAGCAGCCTTCAGGGGGAAAGTCAGCCCCAGCATTTT